This T cell receptor (beta chain) was sequenced for a study of identical twins. Healthy Caucasians, and only they, were the donors. The CDR3 runs 14 residues. Trimming left V 0 bases short and J 2 bases short, with 8 bases between. Germline CDR1 SGHRS, CDR2 YFSETQ. Notes on the study in general: Beta clonotypes that were abundant in cord blood contained fewer insertions, a pattern absent from memory repertoires.

There are many counts of this clonotype. The target antigen is unknown. TCRdb fed the 5' RACE reads into MiXCR, producing one record per CDR3 protein. Of a few hundred thousand distinct CDR3 sequences listed, 8% to 11% were seen once; the top ten hold approximately 9.1%. The gene calls are TRBV5-1 and TRBJ1-1; maybe TRBD1 (5 bases). The sequenced sample consisted of memory T cells sorted from blood. The TCR comes from a man in his fifties or sixties in good health. The CDR3 spells CASSLVDRNTEAFF. CDR3 sequence (DNA): TGCGCCAGCAGCTTGGTCGACAGAAACACTGAAGCTTTCTTT.